This TCR beta chain was documented in a study of shared clonotypes between healthy human individuals. Sequencing used immunoSEQ multiplex PCR; TCRdb keeps in-frame clones, though not all of them. The sample includes hundreds of thousands of clones, around 78% seen only once; the top ten take 12%. V lost 0 bases and J lost 0; bases outside the gene matches: 6. Germline loops: CDR1 LGHNA, CDR2 YSLEER. The CDR3 contains 19 residues. Sequencing was done on a sample of PBMCs. The chain is built from TRBV4-3 and TRBJ2-1, with TRBD2 matching over 12 bases. The source of this sequence is a woman aged 40 to 50 in good health. Some clones in this sample may be carry-over from other donors' samples. Written as DNA, the CDR3 is TGCGCCAGCAGCCAAGATCCCCTAGCGGGGGGGAGCTCCTACAATGAGCAGTTCTTC. The encoded protein is CASSQDPLAGGSSYNEQFF.